This TCR beta chain was found in a study of T cells in narcolepsy. Comment on this clone: As yet, its antigen is unknown.

Study-level results: Healthy controls reportedly lacked the autoreactive clonotypes serially found in patients' blood.

The CDR3 is made up of 16 amino acids. V lost 3 bases to trimming and J lost 3 bases, with 18 bases between them. The germline V gene has CDR1 SGHRS and CDR2 YFSETQ. The assay was immunoSEQ multiplex PCR, and TCRdb's table has in-frame clones only and misses some. Of roughly 30,000 clones detected, around 87% appear once; the ten largest clones hold approximately 0.9%. This chain uses TRBV5-1 with TRBJ1-1; perhaps TRBD1 as D (5 bases). Sequencing input: memory (CD45RA-) CD4+ T cells from blood. The TCR sequence derives from a human donor in good health. CDR3 sequence reads: CASSSGLSPGDTEAFF. The CDR3 DNA follows: TGCGCCAGCAGCTCCGGACTCTCTCCGGGGGACACTGAAGCTTTCTTT.